This T cell receptor beta chain was captured by sequencing in a study of Ad26.COV2.S vaccination and SARS-CoV-2 variants. Germline CDR1 MNHEY, CDR2 SVGAGI. Trimming took off 10 bases at V and 8 bases at J, with 14 bases between the two ends. The CDR3 consists of 11 residues. The sample's treatment: roughly 18 received Ad26.COV2.S at low or high dose, single or two shots; about 5 received placebo; per-sample allocation not given. The study sampled participants on day 63 after the first vaccine or placebo injection. TCRdb's table, derived via immunoSEQ multiplex PCR, lists solely in-frame clones and lacks some. In the table there are some 520,000 clones, 70% to 90% of which are singletons.

The clonotype originates from a person between 18 and 65 years old who received the Ad26.COV2.S COVID-19 vaccine or a placebo. The source material was peripheral blood, sampled in a trial of Ad26.COV2.S vaccine versus placebo. The genes are TRBV6-5 and TRBJ1-2; the D is unclear. CDR3 DNA: TGTGCCACTCGCATGGGTAGGGGCTACACCTTC. Translation gives CATRMGRGYTF.